This T cell receptor beta chain stems from a study of metastatic and nonmetastatic thyroid tumors. Whole-study context: Patients with malignant and benign thyroid disease provided blood and tumor or nodule tissue, whose repertoires were compared.

TCRdb re-analyzed the PCR reads through MiXCR. The data show 15,000 or so clones, 20% to 30% seen once. No treatment had been given to any patient before thyroid surgery. Ten or more counts support this clone. Germline CDR1 and CDR2: MDHEN and SYDVKM. J gave up 4 bases and V 3 bases, and 3 bases lay outside the gene matches. There are 15 residues in the CDR3. This receptor was obtained from a female donor with papillary thyroid cancer or a benign thyroid nodule (not recorded which). Some clones in this sample may be carry-over from other donors' samples. V usage is TRBV28 and J usage is TRBJ2-5; TRBD2 matches 12 bases. Sequenced: tumor tissue. CDR3 bases: TGTGCCAGCAGTTTCCGACTAGCGGGAGTAGAGACCCAGTACTTC. Translating gives CASSFRLAGVETQYF. Combining the CDR3 with reference TRBV28 and TRBJ2-5 gives the whole variable domain DVKVTQSSRYLVKRTGEKVFLECVQDMDHENMFWYRQDPGLGLRLIYFSYDVKMKEKGDIPEGYSVSREKKERFSLILESASTNQTSMYLCASSFRLAGVETQYFGPGTRLLVL.